What follows describes a single TCR beta chain. Antigen unknown. This sample stems from a study of T cell responses to AZD1222 COVID-19 vaccine. Overall study results and limits: With two AZD1222 doses given, Spike-specific TCR breadth and depth both rose. Clonal diversity was possibly underestimated; the donors were predominantly white British and more often female. Repertoire collection took place solely once the T cell response had peaked.

Recipients boosted at about 4 weeks or about 12 weeks are pooled. The germline V gene has CDR1 SGHRS and CDR2 YFSETQ. With 4 bases clipped from V and 9 bases from J, the junction kept 16 bases outside the gene matches. The CDR3 contains 17 residues. The assay was immunoSEQ multiplex PCR, and TCRdb's table has in-frame clones only and misses some. The sample has 190,000 or so clones, approximately 90% seen once. This specimen consisted of peripheral blood, obtained 28 days after the second AZD1222 dose. The chain joins TRBV5-1 to TRBJ2-1; 10 bases are shared with TRBD2. This TCR came from an adult who received the AZD1222 COVID-19 vaccine. CDR3 in DNA: TGCGCCAGCAGCCAATTCTTCCAGCGGGAGGGCCTCAGTGAGCAGTTCTTC. Amino acid sequence: CASSQFFQREGLSEQFF.